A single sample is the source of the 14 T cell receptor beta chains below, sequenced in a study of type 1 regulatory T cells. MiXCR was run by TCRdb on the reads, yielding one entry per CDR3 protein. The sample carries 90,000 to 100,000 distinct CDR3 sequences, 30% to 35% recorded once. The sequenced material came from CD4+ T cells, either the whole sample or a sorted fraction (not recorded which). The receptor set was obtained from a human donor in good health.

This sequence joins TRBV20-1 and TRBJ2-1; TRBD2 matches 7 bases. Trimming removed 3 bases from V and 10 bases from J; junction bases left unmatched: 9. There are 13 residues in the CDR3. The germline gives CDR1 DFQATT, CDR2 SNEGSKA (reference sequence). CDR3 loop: CSASGPGGLEQFF. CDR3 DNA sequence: TGCAGTGCTAGCGGTCCGGGAGGACTAGAGCAGTTCTTC.

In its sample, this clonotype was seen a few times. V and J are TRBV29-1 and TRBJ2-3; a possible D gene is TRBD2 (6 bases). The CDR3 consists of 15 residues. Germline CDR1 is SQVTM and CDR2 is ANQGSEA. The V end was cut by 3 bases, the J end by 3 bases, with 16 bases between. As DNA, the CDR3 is TGCAGCGTTGATATGTTCGGGAGTAGTACAGATACGCAGTATTTT. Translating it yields CSVDMFGSSTDTQYF.

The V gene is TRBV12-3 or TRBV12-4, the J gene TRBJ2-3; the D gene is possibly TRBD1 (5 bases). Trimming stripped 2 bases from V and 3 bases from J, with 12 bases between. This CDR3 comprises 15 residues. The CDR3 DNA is TGTGCCAGCAGTTTACCAGGGTCGAGGACAGATACGCAGTATTTT. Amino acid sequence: CASSLPGSRTDTQYF.

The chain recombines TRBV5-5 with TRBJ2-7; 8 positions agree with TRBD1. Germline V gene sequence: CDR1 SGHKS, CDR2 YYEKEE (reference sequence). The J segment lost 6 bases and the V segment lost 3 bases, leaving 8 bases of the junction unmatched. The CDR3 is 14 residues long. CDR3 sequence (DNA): TGTGCCAGCAGCTGGACAGGGTCCCTTAGCGAGCAGTACTTC. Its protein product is CASSWTGSLSEQYF.

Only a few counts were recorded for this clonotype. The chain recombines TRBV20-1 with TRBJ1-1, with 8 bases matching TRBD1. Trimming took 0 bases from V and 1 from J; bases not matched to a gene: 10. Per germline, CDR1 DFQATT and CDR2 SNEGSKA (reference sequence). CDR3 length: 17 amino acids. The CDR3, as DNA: TGCAGTGCTAGAGATAGGACAGGGAGAGGCTCGAACACTGAAGCTTTCTTT. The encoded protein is CSARDRTGRGSNTEAFF.

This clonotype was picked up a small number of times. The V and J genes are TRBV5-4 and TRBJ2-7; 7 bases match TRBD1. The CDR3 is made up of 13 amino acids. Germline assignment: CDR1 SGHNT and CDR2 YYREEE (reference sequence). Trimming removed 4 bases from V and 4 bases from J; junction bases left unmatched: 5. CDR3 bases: TGTGCCAGCAGCCAGGACAGGTCTTACGAGCAGTACTTC. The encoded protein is CASSQDRSYEQYF.

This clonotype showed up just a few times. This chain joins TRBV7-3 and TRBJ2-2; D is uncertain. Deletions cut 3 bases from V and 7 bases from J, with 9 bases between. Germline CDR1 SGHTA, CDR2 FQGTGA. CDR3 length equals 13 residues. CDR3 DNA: TGTGCCAGCAGCTTGGGATCCGGCGGGGAGCTGTTTTTT. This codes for CASSLGSGGELFF. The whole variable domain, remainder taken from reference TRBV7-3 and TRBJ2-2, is GAGVSQTPSNKVTEKGKYVELRCDPISGHTALYWYRQSLGQGPEFLIYFQGTGAADDSGLPNDRFFAVRPEGSVSTLKIQRTERGDSAVYLCASSLGSGGELFFGEGSRLTVL.

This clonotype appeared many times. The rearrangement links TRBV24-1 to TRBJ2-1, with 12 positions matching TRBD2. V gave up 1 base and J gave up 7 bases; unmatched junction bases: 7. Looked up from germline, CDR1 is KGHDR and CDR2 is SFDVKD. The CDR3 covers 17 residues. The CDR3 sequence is CATSDFPTSGRGNEQFF. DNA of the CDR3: TGTGCCACCAGTGATTTCCCGACTAGCGGGAGAGGGAATGAGCAGTTCTTC.

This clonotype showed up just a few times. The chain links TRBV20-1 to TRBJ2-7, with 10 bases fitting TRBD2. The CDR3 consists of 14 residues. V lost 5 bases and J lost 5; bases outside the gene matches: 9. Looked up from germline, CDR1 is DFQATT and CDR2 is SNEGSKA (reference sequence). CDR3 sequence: CSASLLAGDHEQYF. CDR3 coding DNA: TGCAGTGCTTCCCTTCTAGCGGGAGACCACGAGCAGTACTTC.

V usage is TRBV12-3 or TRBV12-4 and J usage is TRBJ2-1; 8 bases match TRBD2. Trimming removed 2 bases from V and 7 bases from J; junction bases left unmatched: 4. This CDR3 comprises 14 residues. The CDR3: CASSLFGGRNEQFF. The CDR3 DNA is TGTGCCAGCAGTTTATTCGGCGGGAGGAATGAGCAGTTCTTC.

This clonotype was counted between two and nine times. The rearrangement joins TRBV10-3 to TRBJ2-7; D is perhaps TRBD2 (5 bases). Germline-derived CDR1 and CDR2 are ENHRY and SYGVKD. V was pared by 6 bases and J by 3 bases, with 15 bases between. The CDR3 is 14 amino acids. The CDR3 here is CAISANEGGYEQYF. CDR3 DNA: TGTGCCATCAGCGCGAACGAGGGTGGCTACGAGCAGTACTTC.

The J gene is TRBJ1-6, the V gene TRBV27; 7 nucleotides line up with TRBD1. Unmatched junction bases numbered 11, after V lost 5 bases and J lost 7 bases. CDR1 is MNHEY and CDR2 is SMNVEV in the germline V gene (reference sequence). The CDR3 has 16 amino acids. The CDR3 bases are TGTGCCAGCAGTCCCATCGGTACAGGGGAAAATTCACCCCTCCACTTT. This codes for CASSPIGTGENSPLHF.

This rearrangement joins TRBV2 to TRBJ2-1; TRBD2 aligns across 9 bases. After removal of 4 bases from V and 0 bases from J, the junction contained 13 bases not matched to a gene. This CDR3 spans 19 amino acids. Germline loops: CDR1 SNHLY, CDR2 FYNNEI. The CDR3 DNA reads TGTGCCAGCAGTGGGCTGAACGTTGGCGGGAGGGCCTCCTACAATGAGCAGTTCTTC. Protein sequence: CASSGLNVGGRASYNEQFF.

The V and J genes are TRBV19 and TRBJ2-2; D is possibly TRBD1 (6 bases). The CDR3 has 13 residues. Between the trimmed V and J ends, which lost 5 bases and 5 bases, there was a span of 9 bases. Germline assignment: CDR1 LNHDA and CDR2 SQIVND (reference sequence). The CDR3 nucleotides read TGTGCCAGTAGTCCCAGGGGTACCGGGGAGCTGTTTTTT. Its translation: CASSPRGTGELFF.